This T cell receptor beta chain was found in a study of blood T cell repertoires in COVID-19. Whole-study context: Material from acute and convalescent COVID-19 was sourced from the United States, Italy and Spain.

Original processing methods: Estimation of nucleated cell counts was performed using reference gene primer amplification. Sequencing used immunoSEQ multiplex PCR; TCRdb keeps in-frame clones, though not all of them. The V and J calls and clone size come from that table; D and trimming were worked out from the DNA. The data show over 150,000 clones, with around four fifths seen just once and roughly a fifth held by the top ten. This CDR3 has 13 residues. The germline gives CDR1 MNHNY, CDR2 SVGAGI (reference sequence). With 5 bases removed from V and 3 bases from J, the gap between germline ends came to 10 bases.

The V and J genes are TRBV6-6 and TRBJ2-5; possible D gene TRBD2, 5 bases. This sequence originates from a woman in her 70s who had recovered from COVID-19. Sequencing used peripheral blood. The CDR3 loop reads CASSPRREETQYF. CDR3 in DNA: TGTGCCAGCAGTCCCCGGCGGGAAGAGACCCAGTACTTC.